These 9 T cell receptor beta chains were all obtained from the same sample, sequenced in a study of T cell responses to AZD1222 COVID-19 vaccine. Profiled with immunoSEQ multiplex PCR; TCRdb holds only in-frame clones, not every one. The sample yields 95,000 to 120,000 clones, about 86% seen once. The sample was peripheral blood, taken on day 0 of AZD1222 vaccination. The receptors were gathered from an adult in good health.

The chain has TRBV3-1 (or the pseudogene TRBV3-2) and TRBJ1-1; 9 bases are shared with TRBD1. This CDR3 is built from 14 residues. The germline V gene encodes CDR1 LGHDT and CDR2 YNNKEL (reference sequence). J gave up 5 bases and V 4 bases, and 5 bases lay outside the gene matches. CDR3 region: CASSRGQGNTEAFF. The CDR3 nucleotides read TGTGCCAGCAGCCGGGGACAGGGAAATACTGAAGCTTTCTTT.

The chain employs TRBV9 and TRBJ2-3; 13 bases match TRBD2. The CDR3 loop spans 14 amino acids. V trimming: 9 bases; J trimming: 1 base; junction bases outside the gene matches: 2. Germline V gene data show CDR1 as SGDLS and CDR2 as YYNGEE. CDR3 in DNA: TGTGCCACAGGGACTAGCGGGGGCACAGATACGCAGTATTTT. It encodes CATGTSGGTDTQYF.

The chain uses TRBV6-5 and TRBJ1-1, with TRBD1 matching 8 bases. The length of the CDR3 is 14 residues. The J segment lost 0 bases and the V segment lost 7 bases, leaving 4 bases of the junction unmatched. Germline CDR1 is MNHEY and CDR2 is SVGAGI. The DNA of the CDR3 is TGTGCCAGCACCATGACAGGGGTGAACACTGAAGCTTTCTTT. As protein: CASTMTGVNTEAFF.

DNA of the CDR3: TGTGCCAGCTCAATAGGGACAGGGGGCTACGAGCAGTACTTC. Its translation is CASSIGTGGYEQYF. V usage is TRBV18 and J usage is TRBJ2-7; 11 nucleotides line up with TRBD1. CDR1 is KGHSH and CDR2 is LQKENI in the germline V gene. The CDR3 loop spans 14 amino acids. The trim removed 5 bases at V and 3 bases at J, leaving 3 bases unmatched.

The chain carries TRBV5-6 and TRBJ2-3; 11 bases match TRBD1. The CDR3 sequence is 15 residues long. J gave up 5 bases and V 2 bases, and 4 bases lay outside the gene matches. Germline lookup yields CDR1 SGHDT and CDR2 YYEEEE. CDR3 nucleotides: TGTGCCAGCAGCTTAACCGGGACAGGGGGAGATACGCAGTATTTT. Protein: CASSLTGTGGDTQYF. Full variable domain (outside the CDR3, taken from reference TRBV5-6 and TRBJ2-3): DAGVTQSPTHLIKTRGQQVTLRCSPKSGHDTVSWYQQALGQGPQFIFQYYEEEERQRGNFPDRFSGHQFPNYSSELNVNALLLGDSALYLCASSLTGTGGDTQYFGPGTRLTVL.

Here the CDR3 reads CASSASGRGLYEQYF. The DNA of the CDR3 is TGTGCCAGCAGCGCGAGTGGCAGGGGGCTCTACGAGCAGTACTTC. The V and J genes are TRBV6-5 and TRBJ2-7; 8 bases line up with TRBD1. V lost 6 bases to trimming and J lost 3 bases; unmatched junction nucleotides: 10. CDR1 and CDR2 (germline): MNHEY, SVGAGI. CDR3 length: 15 amino acids.

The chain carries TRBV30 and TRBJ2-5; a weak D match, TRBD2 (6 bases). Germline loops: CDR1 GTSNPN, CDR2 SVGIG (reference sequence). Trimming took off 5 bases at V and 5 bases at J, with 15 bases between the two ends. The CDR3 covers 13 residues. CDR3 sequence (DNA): TGTGCCTGGTGGGGGGAGGCGGGGGAGACCCAGTACTTC. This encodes CAWWGEAGETQYF.

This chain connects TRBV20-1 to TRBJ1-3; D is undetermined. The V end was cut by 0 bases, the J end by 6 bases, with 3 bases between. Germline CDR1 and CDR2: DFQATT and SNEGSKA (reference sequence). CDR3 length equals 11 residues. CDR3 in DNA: TGCAGTGCTAGAGATCAAAACACCATATATTTT. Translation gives CSARDQNTIYF.

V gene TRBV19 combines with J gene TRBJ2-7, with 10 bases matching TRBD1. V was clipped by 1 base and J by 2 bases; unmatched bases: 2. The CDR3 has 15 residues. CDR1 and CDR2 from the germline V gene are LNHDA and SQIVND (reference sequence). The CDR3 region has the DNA TGTGCCAGTAGTATAGTGGGACAGGGGACCTACGAGCAGTACTTC. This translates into CASSIVGQGTYEQYF.